This TCR beta chain was profiled in a study of blood T cell repertoires in COVID-19. About the study: Nucleic acid was either cDNA or gDNA, and it came from T cells, B-cell-depleted T cells, or PBMCs.

In germline, CDR1 is LGHDT, CDR2 YNNKEL (reference sequence). V dropped 3 bases and J dropped 4; count of bases not matched to a gene: 2. CDR3 length: 13 amino acids. Method: immunoSEQ multiplex PCR; TCRdb's copy keeps in-frame clones and lacks some. The profile shows under 300,000 clones, just under 90% of them singletons. V usage is TRBV3-1 (or the pseudogene TRBV3-2) and J usage is TRBJ1-1; 7 bases are shared with TRBD1. The sample taken for sequencing was peripheral blood. The clonotype comes from a woman between 35 and 50 years old with acute or convalescent COVID-19. The CDR3 loop reads CASSHRTGTEAFF. CDR3 nucleotides: TGTGCCAGCAGCCACCGGACAGGCACTGAAGCTTTCTTT.